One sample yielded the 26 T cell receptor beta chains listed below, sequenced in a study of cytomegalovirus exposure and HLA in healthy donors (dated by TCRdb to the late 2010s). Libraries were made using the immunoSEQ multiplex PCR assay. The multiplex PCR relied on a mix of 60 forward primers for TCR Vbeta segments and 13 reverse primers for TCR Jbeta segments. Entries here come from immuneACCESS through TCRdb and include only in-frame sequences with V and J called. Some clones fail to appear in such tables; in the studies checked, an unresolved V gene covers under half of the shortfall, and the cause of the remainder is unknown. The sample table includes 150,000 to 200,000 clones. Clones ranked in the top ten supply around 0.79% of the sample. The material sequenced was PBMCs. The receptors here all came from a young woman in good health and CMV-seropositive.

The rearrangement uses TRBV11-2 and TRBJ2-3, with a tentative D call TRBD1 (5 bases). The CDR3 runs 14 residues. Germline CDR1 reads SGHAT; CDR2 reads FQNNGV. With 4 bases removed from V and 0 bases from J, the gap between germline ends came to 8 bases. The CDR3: CASSSRVSTDTQYF. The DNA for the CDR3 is TGTGCCAGCAGCTCCAGGGTTAGCACAGATACGCAGTATTTT. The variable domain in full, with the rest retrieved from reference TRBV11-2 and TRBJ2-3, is EAGVAQSPRYKIIEKRQSVAFWCNPISGHATLYWYQQILGQGPKLLIQFQNNGVVDDSQLPKDRFSAERLKGVDSTLKIQPAKLEDSAVYLCASSSRVSTDTQYFGPGTRLTVL.

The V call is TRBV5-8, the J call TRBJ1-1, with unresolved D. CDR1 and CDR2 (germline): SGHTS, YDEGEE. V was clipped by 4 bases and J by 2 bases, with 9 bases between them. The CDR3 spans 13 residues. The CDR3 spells CASSHFSNTEAFF. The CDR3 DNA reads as TGTGCCAGCAGCCACTTTAGCAACACTGAAGCTTTCTTT.

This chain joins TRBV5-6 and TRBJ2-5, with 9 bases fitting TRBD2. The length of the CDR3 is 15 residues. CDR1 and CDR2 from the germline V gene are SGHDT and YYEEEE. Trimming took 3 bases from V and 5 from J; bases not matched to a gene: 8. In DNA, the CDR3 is TGTGCCAGCAGCTCGGGACTAGCAGTAGCGGAGACCCAGTACTTC. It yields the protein CASSSGLAVAETQYF.

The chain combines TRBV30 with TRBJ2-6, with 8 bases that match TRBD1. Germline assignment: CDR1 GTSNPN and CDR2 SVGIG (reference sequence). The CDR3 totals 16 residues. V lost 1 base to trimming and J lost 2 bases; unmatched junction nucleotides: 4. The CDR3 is CAWSGQGATGANVLTF. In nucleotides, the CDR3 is TGTGCCTGGAGTGGCCAGGGGGCCACTGGGGCCAACGTCCTGACTTTC. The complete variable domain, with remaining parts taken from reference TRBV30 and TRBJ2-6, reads SQTIHQWPATLVQPVGSPLSLECTVEGTSNPNLYWYRQAAGRGLQLLFYSVGIGQISSEVPQNLSASRPQDRQFILSSKKLLLSDSGFYLCAWSGQGATGANVLTFGAGSRLTVL.

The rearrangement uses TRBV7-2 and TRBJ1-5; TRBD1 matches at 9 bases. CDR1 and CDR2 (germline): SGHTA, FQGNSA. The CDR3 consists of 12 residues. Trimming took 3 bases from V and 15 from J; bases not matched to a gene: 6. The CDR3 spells CASSFRQGERHF. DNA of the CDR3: TGTGCCAGCAGCTTCCGACAGGGGGAACGGCATTTT. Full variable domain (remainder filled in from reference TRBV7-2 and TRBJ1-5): GAGVSQSPSNKVTEKGKDVELRCDPISGHTALYWYRQSLGQGLEFLIYFQGNSAPDKSGLPSDRFSAERTGGSVSTLTIQRTQQEDSAVYLCASSFRQGERHFGDGTRLSIL.

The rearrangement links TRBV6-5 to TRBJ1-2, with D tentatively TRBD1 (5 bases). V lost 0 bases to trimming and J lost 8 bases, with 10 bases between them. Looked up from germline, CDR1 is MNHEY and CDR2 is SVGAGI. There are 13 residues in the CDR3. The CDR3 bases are TGTGCCAGCAGTTACTCCGGGGGAAGGGGCTACACCTTC. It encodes CASSYSGGRGYTF.

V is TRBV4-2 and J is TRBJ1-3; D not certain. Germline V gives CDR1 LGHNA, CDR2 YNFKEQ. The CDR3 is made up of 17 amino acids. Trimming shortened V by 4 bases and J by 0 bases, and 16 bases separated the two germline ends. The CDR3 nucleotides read TGTGCCAGCAGCCTAAGGCCAGCGGGAGACTCTGGAAACACCATATATTTT. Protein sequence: CASSLRPAGDSGNTIYF.

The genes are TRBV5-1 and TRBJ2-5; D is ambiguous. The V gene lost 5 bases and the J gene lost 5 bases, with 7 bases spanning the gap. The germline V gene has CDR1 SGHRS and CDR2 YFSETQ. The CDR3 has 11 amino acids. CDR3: CASRRVETQYF. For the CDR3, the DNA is TGCGCCAGCAGGAGAGTGGAGACCCAGTACTTC.

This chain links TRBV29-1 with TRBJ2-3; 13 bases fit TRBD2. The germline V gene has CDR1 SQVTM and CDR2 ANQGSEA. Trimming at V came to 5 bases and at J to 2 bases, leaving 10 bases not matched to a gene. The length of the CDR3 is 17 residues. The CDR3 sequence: CSVWGRGTSGNTDTQYF. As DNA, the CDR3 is TGCAGCGTTTGGGGGCGGGGGACTAGCGGGAACACAGATACGCAGTATTTT.

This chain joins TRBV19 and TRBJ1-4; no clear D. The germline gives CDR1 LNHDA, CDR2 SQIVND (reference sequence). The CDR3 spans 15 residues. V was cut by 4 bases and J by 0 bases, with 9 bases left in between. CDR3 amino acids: CASSSGSATNEKLFF. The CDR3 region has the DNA TGTGCCAGTAGTAGCGGTAGTGCAACTAATGAAAAACTGTTTTTT.

The CDR3 is CASSQGAGEAGELFF. The CDR3 DNA is TGTGCCAGCAGCCAAGGAGCGGGAGAGGCCGGGGAGCTGTTTTTT. This sequence joins TRBV4-2 and TRBJ2-2, with TRBD2 matching 8 bases. The CDR3 contains 15 residues. The trim removed 1 base at V and 6 bases at J, leaving 4 bases unmatched. Germline-derived CDR1 and CDR2 are LGHNA and YNFKEQ.

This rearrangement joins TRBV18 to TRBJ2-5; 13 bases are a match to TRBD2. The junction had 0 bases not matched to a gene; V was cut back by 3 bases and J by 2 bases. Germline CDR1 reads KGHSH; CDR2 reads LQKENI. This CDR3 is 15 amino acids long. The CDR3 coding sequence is TGTGCCAGCTCACCGGGACTAGCGGGGCAAGAGACCCAGTACTTC. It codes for CASSPGLAGQETQYF.

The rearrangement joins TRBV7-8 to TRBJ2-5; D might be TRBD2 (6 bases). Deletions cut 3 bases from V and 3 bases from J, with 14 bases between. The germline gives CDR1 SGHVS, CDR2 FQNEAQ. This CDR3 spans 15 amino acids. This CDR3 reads CASSLSGLKKETQYF. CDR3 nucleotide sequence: TGTGCCAGCAGCTTGTCCGGACTAAAGAAAGAGACCCAGTACTTC.

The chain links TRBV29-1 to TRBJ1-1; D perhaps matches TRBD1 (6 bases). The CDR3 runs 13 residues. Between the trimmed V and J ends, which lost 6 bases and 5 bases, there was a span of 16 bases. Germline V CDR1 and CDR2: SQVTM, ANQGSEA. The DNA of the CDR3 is TGCAGCGTAAACAGGGACCTCGATACTGAAGCTTTCTTT. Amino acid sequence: CSVNRDLDTEAFF. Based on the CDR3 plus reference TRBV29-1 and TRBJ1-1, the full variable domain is SAVISQKPSRDICQRGTSLTIQCQVDSQVTMMFWYRQQPGQSLTLIATANQGSEATYESGFVIDKFPISRPNLTFSTLTVSNMSPEDSSIYLCSVNRDLDTEAFFGQGTRLTVV.

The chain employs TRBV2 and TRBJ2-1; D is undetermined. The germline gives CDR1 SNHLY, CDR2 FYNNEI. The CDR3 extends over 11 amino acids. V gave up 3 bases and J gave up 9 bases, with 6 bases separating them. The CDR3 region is CASSEYGEQFF. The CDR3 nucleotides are TGTGCCAGCAGTGAGTACGGTGAGCAGTTCTTC.

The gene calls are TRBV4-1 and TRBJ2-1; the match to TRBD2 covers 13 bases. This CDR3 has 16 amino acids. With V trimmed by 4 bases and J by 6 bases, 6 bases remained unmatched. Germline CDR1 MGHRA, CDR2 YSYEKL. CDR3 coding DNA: TGCGCCAGCAGCCTAGGACTAGCGGGAGTAGGCAATGAGCAGTTCTTC. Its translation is CASSLGLAGVGNEQFF.

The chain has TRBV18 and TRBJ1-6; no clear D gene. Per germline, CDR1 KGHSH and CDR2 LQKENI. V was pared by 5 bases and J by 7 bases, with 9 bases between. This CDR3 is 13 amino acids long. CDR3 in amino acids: CASSGGNNSPLHF. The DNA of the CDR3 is TGTGCCAGCTCAGGAGGGAACAATTCACCCCTCCACTTT. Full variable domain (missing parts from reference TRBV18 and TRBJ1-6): NAGVMQNPRHLVRRRGQEARLRCSPMKGHSHVYWYRQLPEEGLKFMVYLQKENIIDESGMPKERFSAEFPKEGPSILRIQQVVRGDSAAYFCASSGGNNSPLHFGNGTRLTVT.

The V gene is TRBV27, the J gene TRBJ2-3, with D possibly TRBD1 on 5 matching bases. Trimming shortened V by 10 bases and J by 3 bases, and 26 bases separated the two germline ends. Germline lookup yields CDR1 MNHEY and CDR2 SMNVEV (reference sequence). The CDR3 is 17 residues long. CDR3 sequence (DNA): TGTGCCACCTACAACATACGACAGAGAGGTAGTACAGATACGCAGTATTTT. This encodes CATYNIRQRGSTDTQYF.

CDR3 region: CAISESGVGYTF. The DNA of the CDR3 is TGTGCCATCAGTGAGTCAGGGGTTGGCTACACCTTC. The rearrangement uses TRBV10-3 and TRBJ1-2; the D gene is possibly TRBD1 (5 bases). Trimming shortened V by 0 bases and J by 7 bases, and 6 bases separated the two germline ends. Germline V lookup: CDR1 ENHRY, CDR2 SYGVKD. The CDR3 is 12 amino acids.

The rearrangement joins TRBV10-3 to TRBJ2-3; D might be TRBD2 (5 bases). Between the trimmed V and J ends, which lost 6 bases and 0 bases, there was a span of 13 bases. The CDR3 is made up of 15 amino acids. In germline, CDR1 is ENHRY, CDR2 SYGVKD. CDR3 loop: CAISRASTSTDTQYF. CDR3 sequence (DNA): TGTGCCATCAGCCGCGCTAGCACGAGCACAGATACGCAGTATTTT.

CDR3 nucleotide sequence: TGTGCCAGCAGCCCCCAGGGGACGTCCGGCGAGCAGTACTTC. Translation gives CASSPQGTSGEQYF. The rearrangement joins TRBV7-2 to TRBJ2-7, with a weak D call TRBD1 (6 bases). The V gene lost 5 bases and the J gene lost 6 bases, with 17 bases spanning the gap. The CDR3 length is 14 residues. Germline loops: CDR1 SGHTA, CDR2 FQGNSA.

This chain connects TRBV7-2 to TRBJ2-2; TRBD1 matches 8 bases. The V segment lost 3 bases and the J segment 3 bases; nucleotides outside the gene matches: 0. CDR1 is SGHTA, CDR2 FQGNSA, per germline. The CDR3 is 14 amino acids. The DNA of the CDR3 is TGTGCCAGCAGCTTGGACAGGGACACCGGGGAGCTGTTTTTT. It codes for CASSLDRDTGELFF. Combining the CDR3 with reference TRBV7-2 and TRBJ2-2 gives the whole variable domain GAGVSQSPSNKVTEKGKDVELRCDPISGHTALYWYRQSLGQGLEFLIYFQGNSAPDKSGLPSDRFSAERTGGSVSTLTIQRTQQEDSAVYLCASSLDRDTGELFFGEGSRLTVL.

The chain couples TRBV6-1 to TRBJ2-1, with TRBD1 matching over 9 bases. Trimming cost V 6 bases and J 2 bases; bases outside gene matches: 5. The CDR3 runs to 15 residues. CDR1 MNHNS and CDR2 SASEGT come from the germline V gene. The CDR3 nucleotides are TGTGCCAGCAGGAGGGGACAGGGAACCTACAATGAGCAGTTCTTC. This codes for CASRRGQGTYNEQFF.

Here the CDR3 reads CASMGQYNSPLHF. The CDR3 DNA sequence: TGTGCCAGCATGGGACAGTATAATTCACCCCTCCACTTT. This rearrangement joins TRBV2 to TRBJ1-6, with 7 bases matching TRBD1. The J segment lost 4 bases and the V segment lost 7 bases, leaving 1 base of the junction unmatched. Per the germline V gene, CDR1 is SNHLY and CDR2 is FYNNEI. The CDR3 length is 13 residues.

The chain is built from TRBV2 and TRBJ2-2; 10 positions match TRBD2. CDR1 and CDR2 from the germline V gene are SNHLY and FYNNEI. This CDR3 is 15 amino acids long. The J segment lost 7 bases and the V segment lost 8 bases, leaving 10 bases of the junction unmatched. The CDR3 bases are TGTGCCAGCGCCGGGAGGCTAGCGGGAGTCGGGGAGCTGTTTTTT. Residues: CASAGRLAGVGELFF.

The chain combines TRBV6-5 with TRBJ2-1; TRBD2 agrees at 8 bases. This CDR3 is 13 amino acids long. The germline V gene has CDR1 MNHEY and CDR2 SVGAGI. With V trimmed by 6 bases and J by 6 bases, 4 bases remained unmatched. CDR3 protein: CASRYGTSNEQFF. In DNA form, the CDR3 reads TGTGCCAGCAGATACGGGACTAGCAATGAGCAGTTCTTC.